This T cell receptor (beta chain) was sequenced during a study of CD8+ T cells in alopecia areata. Extracted from the samples, RNA was reverse transcribed into cDNA to serve as the sequencing template. Produced via immunoSEQ multiplex PCR; TCRdb's table is partial and in-frame only. The table records some 180,000 clones, approximately 53% of them present only once. Study conclusions and caveats: Normal-skin resident alphabeta T cells also appear among scalp sample sequences. Although TCR sharing was seen in mice, sharing across patients was less clear, possibly for HLA-related reasons. For lesional scalp, especially alopecia totalis/universalis, clonality was higher than in normal scalp.

The CDR3 contains 14 residues. Germline V gene sequence: CDR1 PRHDT, CDR2 FYEKMQ (reference sequence). With V trimmed by 4 bases and J by 1 base, 3 bases remained unmatched. This clone was counted only a few times. The target antigen is unknown. The material sequenced was CD8+ T cells sorted from blood. The chain recombines TRBV13 with TRBJ1-1, with TRBD1 matching 7 bases. The source of this sequence is a human donor in good health. The CDR3 reads CASSSGQKNTEAFF. For the CDR3, the DNA is TGTGCCAGCAGCTCGGGACAGAAGAACACTGAAGCTTTCTTT.